These 2 T cell receptor beta chains were sequenced from one sample in a study of T cells in Graves' hyperthyroidism and ophthalmopathy. RNA transcripts served as the template for amplifying TCR beta CDR3 regions. The HTBI set primed first-round TCR CDR3 RT-PCR. MiXCR, applied by TCRdb to the multiplex PCR reads, yields one record per CDR3 protein. The data hold 130,000 or so distinct CDR3 sequences, with 22% observed a single time. The sample consisted of blood. The receptors come from a woman aged 45-65 years with Graves' hyperthyroidism that later progressed to Graves' ophthalmopathy.

This chain connects TRBV3-1 to TRBJ2-2, with TRBD2 identical over 14 bases. Germline trimming cut 4 bases from V and 2 bases from J; bases unmatched to any gene: 3. This CDR3 is built from 17 residues. CDR1 and CDR2 from the germline V gene are LGHDT and YNNKEL (reference sequence). CDR3 nucleotides: TGTGCCAGCAGCCTTGGGACTAGCGGGAGAAACACCGGGGAGCTGTTTTTT. Translation gives CASSLGTSGRNTGELFF.

V usage is TRBV7-9 and J usage is TRBJ1-3, with 12 bases that match TRBD1. Trimming took 4 bases from V and 2 from J; bases not matched to a gene: 9. The CDR3 has 18 residues. Germline CDR1 reads SEHNR; CDR2 reads FQNEAQ (reference sequence). Here the CDR3 reads CASSSDKGQGATGNTIYF. CDR3 in DNA: TGTGCCAGCAGCTCGGATAAGGGACAGGGGGCGACTGGAAACACCATATATTTT.